These 14 T cell receptor beta chains came from one sample sequenced in a study of blood T cells in healthy people across ages (dated by TCRdb to the mid-2010s). The library was built by means of 5' RACE. Reads for this sample came from an Illumina HiSeq 2500. A second PCR of roughly 6 to 11 cycles was run with a J-beta primer mix and a sample-barcoded 5' primer. TCRdb's own reprocessing of the public reads used fastp at Q25 and MiXCR and kept productive beta chains. Each CDR3 protein gets just one entry, which takes the most common genes and DNA from the rows behind it. A total of about 670,000 distinct CDR3 sequences appear in this sample, around 38% of them only once. The top ten clones comprise about 30% of the sample. Source material: blood. These receptors all stem from an elderly man in good health.

This clonotype appeared a few times. The rearrangement joins TRBV7-9 to TRBJ1-1; D remains ambiguous. CDR3 size: 15 residues. V dropped 4 bases and J dropped 1 base, with 13 bases sitting between them. Germline lookup yields CDR1 SEHNR and CDR2 FQNEAQ (reference sequence). CDR3 amino acids: CASSSLGPRNTEAFF. The CDR3 bases are TGTGCCAGCAGCTCGCTCGGTCCGAGGAACACTGAAGCTTTCTTT.

This sequence joins TRBV20-1 and TRBJ2-5; 7 nucleotides align to TRBD2. Germline trimming cut 3 bases from V and 7 bases from J; bases unmatched to any gene: 14. The CDR3 extends over 15 amino acids. Germline V gene lookup returns CDR1 DFQATT and CDR2 SNEGSKA (reference sequence). CDR3 amino acids: CSASDPTSDGWTQYF. Here the CDR3 DNA reads TGCAGTGCTAGCGACCCCACTAGCGATGGGTGGACCCAGTACTTC.

The genes are TRBV5-1 and TRBJ2-1, with 7 positions matching TRBD2. The germline gives CDR1 SGHRS, CDR2 YFSETQ. Trimming removed 4 bases from V and 3 bases from J; junction bases left unmatched: 7. This CDR3 has 15 amino acids. For the CDR3, the DNA is TGCGCCAGCAGCCAATGGGGGGGGGACTACAATGAGCAGTTCTTC. Translating gives CASSQWGGDYNEQFF.

This clonotype was picked up many times. The chain employs TRBV29-1 and TRBJ2-1; D gene uncertain. V was pared by 6 bases and J by 7 bases, with 16 bases between. CDR3 size: 13 residues. Germline values: CDR1 SQVTM, CDR2 ANQGSEA. The CDR3 spells CSVSLGPGNEQFF. CDR3 nucleotide sequence: TGCAGCGTCTCTTTAGGGCCCGGGAATGAGCAGTTCTTC.

This sequence joins TRBV27 and TRBJ1-3; D may be TRBD1 (6 bases). CDR1 is MNHEY, CDR2 SMNVEV, per germline (reference sequence). The CDR3 consists of 14 residues. V lost 8 bases to trimming and J lost 3 bases, with 14 bases between them. DNA of the CDR3: TGTGCCAGCCGCCCGGGGGCGAGTGGAAACACCATATATTTT. Translation: CASRPGASGNTIYF.

The chain combines TRBV27 with TRBJ2-3, with D unresolved. Between the trimmed V and J ends, which lost 3 bases and 4 bases, there was a span of 14 bases. The CDR3 covers 15 residues. The germline CDR1 and CDR2 sequences are MNHEY and SMNVEV (reference sequence). CDR3 region: CASSFGPPRADTQYF. The CDR3 coding sequence is TGTGCCAGCAGTTTTGGCCCTCCAAGGGCAGATACGCAGTATTTT.

This clonotype was counted a few times. The J gene is TRBJ1-1, the V gene TRBV29-1, with D perhaps matching TRBD1 (6 bases). V gave up 0 bases and J gave up 8 bases, with 16 bases separating them. There are 14 residues in the CDR3. The V gene's germline CDR1 is SQVTM and CDR2 ANQGSEA. The CDR3 DNA reads TGCAGCGTTGAAGATCGGGGGCGCAGCCGAGAAGCTTTCTTT. Translated, it gives CSVEDRGRSREAFF.

This clonotype was detected a few times. The rearrangement uses TRBV20-1 and TRBJ2-5; weak D call: TRBD1 (5 bases). The J call is doubtful: the DNA matches TRBJ2-7 better. Germline V gene data show CDR1 as DFQATT and CDR2 as SNEGSKA (reference sequence). This CDR3 has 14 residues. CDR3 nucleotides: TGCAGTGCTAGAGATCAAGGGGTTCGGGACGAGCAGTACTTC. It is translated as CSARDQGVRDEQYF.

This clonotype has only a few counts. The V and J genes are TRBV20-1 and TRBJ2-5; TRBD2 matches 9 bases. With the DNA end fitting TRBJ2-7 better, the J assignment may be wrong. There are 15 residues in the CDR3. The germline V gene has CDR1 DFQATT and CDR2 SNEGSKA (reference sequence). In DNA form, the CDR3 reads TGCAGTGCTAGAATAGCGGGGGCGCCCTTGGGCGAGCAGTACTTC. This gives the protein CSARIAGAPLGEQYF.

This CDR3 is CASSHGTGWYF. CDR3 bases: TGTGCCAGCAGTCACGGGACAGGCTGGTACTTC. This chain joins TRBV6-2 or TRBV6-3 and TRBJ2-4; 8 positions match TRBD1. Losses at the gene ends were 5 bases for V and 15 bases for J; bases not matched to a gene: 6. Per the germline V gene, CDR1 is MNHEY and CDR2 is SVGEGT. The CDR3 contains 11 residues.

Only a few counts were recorded for this clonotype. The gene calls are TRBV5-5 and TRBJ2-3; unclear D gene. The germline V gene has CDR1 SGHKS and CDR2 YYEKEE (reference sequence). The V gene lost 1 base and the J gene lost 1 base, with 4 bases spanning the gap. The CDR3 covers 13 residues. The CDR3 is CASSLWRTDTQYF. The CDR3 nucleotides read TGTGCCAGCAGCTTGTGGCGCACAGATACGCAGTATTTT.

Details on this clonotype: A much larger clone lies one base from this, so it may be a read error. The genes are TRBV14 and TRBJ2-5, with unresolved D. Germline assignment: CDR1 SGHDN and CDR2 FVKESK. This CDR3 region has 13 residues. The V gene lost 0 bases and the J gene lost 11 bases, with 13 bases spanning the gap. The DNA for the CDR3 is TGTGCCAGCAGCCAAGATCACCGAATGGGGCAGTACTTC. This encodes CASSQDHRMGQYF. Full variable domain (missing parts from reference TRBV14 and TRBJ2-5): EAGVTQFPSHSVIEKGQTVTLRCDPISGHDNLYWYRRVMGKEIKFLLHFVKESKQDESGMPNNRFLAERTGGTYSTLKVQPAELEDSGVYFCASSQDHRMGQYFGPGTRLLVL.

This chain uses TRBV7-2 with TRBJ2-4; TRBD2 matches 11 bases. Germline V gene sequence: CDR1 SGHTA, CDR2 FQGNSA. CDR3 length: 15 amino acids. With V trimmed by 1 base and J by 13 bases, 9 bases remained unmatched. The CDR3 loop is CASSLELAGAQGQYF. The CDR3 nucleotides read TGTGCCAGCAGCTTAGAACTAGCGGGGGCCCAGGGCCAGTACTTC. Looking up the rest from reference TRBV7-2 and TRBJ2-4 gives the full variable domain: GAGVSQSPSNKVTEKGKDVELRCDPISGHTALYWYRQSLGQGLEFLIYFQGNSAPDKSGLPSDRFSAERTGGSVSTLTIQRTQQEDSAVYLCASSLELAGAQGQYFGAGTRLSVL.

This clonotype was found a few times. The chain carries TRBV5-1 and TRBJ2-3, with TRBD1 as a possible D gene (5 bases). This CDR3 is built from 15 residues. The V end lost 0 bases, the J end lost 2 bases, and 10 bases lay between the germline ends. CDR1 and CDR2 (germline): SGHRS, YFSETQ. For the CDR3, the DNA is TGCGCCAGCAGCTTGGACACAGGCTCCACAGATACGCAGTATTTT. It specifies CASSLDTGSTDTQYF.